The 7 T cell receptor beta chains reported below all come from one sample, sequenced in a study of T cells in Graves' hyperthyroidism and ophthalmopathy. Amplified regions were TCR beta CDR3 sequences from RNA transcripts. A set of HTBI primers served as the primers for a first-round RT-PCR of the TCR CDR3. TCRdb reprocessed the multiplex PCR reads via MiXCR and lists one record per CDR3 protein. The data contain approximately 710,000 distinct CDR3 sequences, about 18% of them singletons. Sequenced input: blood. The receptor source for this set is a man aged 50 or older with Graves' hyperthyroidism.

In its sample, this clonotype was seen many times. The chain is built from TRBV28 and TRBJ2-1; maybe TRBD1 (6 bases). Germline V gene sequence: CDR1 MDHEN, CDR2 SYDVKM. V was pared by 6 bases and J by 2 bases, with 26 bases between. The CDR3 consists of 19 residues. The CDR3 reads CASRLKRGQTARTYNEQFF. The CDR3 DNA follows: TGTGCCAGCAGACTAAAACGGGGACAAACAGCCCGAACCTACAATGAGCAGTTCTTC.

This clonotype was seen a few times. The chain carries TRBV11-2 and TRBJ2-7, with D perhaps TRBD1 (6 bases). Germline V gives CDR1 SGHAT, CDR2 FQNNGV. The CDR3 length is 14 residues. V gave up 2 bases and J gave up 5 bases, with 13 bases separating them. The CDR3 region is CASSLYTGPHEQYF. CDR3 bases: TGTGCCAGCAGCTTATATACAGGGCCCCACGAGCAGTACTTC.

This sequence joins TRBV20-1 and TRBJ1-5, with D perhaps matching TRBD1 (5 bases). CDR1 is DFQATT and CDR2 is SNEGSKA in the germline V gene (reference sequence). The CDR3 has 14 residues. Deletions cut 7 bases from V and 5 bases from J, with 18 bases between. The DNA for the CDR3 is TGCAGTGTTTCCCAGGGTGTAGGGGATCAGCCCCAGCATTTT. Protein product: CSVSQGVGDQPQHF.

This clonotype was picked up many times. This sequence joins TRBV27 and TRBJ1-1; maybe TRBD1 (5 bases). Germline-derived CDR1 and CDR2 are MNHEY and SMNVEV (reference sequence). CDR3 length: 14 amino acids. Between the trimmed V and J ends, which lost 9 bases and 1 base, there was a span of 15 bases. The CDR3 region is CASYPGIQNTEAFF. The DNA for the CDR3 is TGTGCCAGTTACCCAGGGATCCAGAACACTGAAGCTTTCTTT.

This clonotype was observed a handful of times. This chain joins TRBV9 and TRBJ1-2; D gene ambiguous. The CDR3 is made up of 18 amino acids. CDR1 is SGDLS, CDR2 YYNGEE, per germline. Trimming took 4 bases from V and 3 from J, leaving 25 bases between them. The CDR3 loop reads CASSTRRVLDADYYGYTF. The CDR3 coding sequence is TGTGCCAGCAGCACGAGAAGGGTTCTAGACGCCGATTACTATGGCTACACCTTC.

This clonotype was detected many times. V gene TRBV12-3 or TRBV12-4 combines with J gene TRBJ2-2; 7 bases align to TRBD2. The V and J ends lost 0 bases and 5 bases, in that order; junction bases with no gene match: 6. CDR3 size: 16 residues. In nucleotides, the CDR3 is TGTGCCAGCAGTTTAGCGTACCGGGAGGTGACCGGGGAGCTGTTTTTT. Amino acids: CASSLAYREVTGELFF.

This clonotype was seen ten or more times. The chain is built from TRBV6-1 and TRBJ1-5, with D unclear. The CDR3 runs 12 residues. Germline V gives CDR1 MNHNS, CDR2 SASEGT. Trimming removed 5 bases from V and 6 bases from J, with 8 bases in between. This CDR3 is CASSSVGQPQHF. CDR3 sequence (DNA): TGTGCCAGCAGTTCCGTAGGTCAGCCCCAGCATTTT.